This record covers a single T cell receptor beta chain. Antigen specificity is unknown. The sample is drawn from a study of T cell responses to AZD1222 COVID-19 vaccine. Study-level points and caveats: White British donors predominated, females outnumbered males, and clonal diversity was possibly underestimated.

Trimming stripped 4 bases from V and 4 bases from J, with 10 bases between. Germline V lookup: CDR1 SQVTM, CDR2 ANQGSEA. The CDR3 runs 12 residues. Sequenced by immunoSEQ multiplex PCR; TCRdb stores in-frame clones only, minus some. The sample records 35,000 to 55,000 clones, 83% being singletons. The chain is built from TRBV29-1 and TRBJ1-1, with D possibly TRBD1 on 6 matching bases. The receptor's source is an adult in good health. The sample in question was peripheral blood, obtained on day 0 of AZD1222 vaccination. The CDR3 DNA sequence: TGCAGCGTTGCGAGGGGGGGCACTGAAGCTTTCTTT. Translating it yields CSVARGGTEAFF.